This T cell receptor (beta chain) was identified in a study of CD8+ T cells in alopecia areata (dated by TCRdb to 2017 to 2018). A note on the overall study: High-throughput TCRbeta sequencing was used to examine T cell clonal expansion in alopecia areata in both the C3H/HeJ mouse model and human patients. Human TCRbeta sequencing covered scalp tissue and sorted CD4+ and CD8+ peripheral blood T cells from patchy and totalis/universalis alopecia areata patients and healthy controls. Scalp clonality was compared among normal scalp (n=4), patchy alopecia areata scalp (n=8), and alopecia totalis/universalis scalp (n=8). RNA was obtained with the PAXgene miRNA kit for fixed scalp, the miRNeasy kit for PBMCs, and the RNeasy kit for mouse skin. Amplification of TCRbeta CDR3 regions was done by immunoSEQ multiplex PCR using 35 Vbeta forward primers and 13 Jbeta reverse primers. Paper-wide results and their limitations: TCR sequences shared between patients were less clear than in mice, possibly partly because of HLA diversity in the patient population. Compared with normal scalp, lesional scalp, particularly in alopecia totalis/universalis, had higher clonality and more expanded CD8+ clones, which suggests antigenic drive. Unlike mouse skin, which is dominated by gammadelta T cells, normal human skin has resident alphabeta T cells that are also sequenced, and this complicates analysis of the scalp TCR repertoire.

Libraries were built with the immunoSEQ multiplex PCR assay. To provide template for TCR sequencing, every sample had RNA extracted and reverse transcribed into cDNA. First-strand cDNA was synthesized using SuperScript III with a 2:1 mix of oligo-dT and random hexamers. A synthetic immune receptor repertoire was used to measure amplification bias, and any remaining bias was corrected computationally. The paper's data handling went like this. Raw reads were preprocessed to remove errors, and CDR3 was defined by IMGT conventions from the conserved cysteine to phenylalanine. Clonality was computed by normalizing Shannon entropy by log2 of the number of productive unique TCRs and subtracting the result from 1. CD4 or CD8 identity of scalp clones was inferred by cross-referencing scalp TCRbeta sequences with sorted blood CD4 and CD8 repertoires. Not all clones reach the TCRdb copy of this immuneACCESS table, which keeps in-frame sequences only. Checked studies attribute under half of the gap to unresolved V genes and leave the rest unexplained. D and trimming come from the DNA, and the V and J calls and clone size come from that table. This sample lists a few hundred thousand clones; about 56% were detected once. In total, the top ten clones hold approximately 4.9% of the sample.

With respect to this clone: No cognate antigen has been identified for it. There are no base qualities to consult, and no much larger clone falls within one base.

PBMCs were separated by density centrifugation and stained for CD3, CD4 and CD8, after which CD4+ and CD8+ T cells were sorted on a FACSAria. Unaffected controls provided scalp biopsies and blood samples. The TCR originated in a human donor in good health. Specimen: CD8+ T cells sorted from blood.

In nucleotides, the sequence is TGCGCCAGCAGCCAACGCACAGGGGATTACGAGCAGTACTTC. It translates as CASSQRTGDYEQYF. The rearranged chain carries TRBV4-1 and TRBJ2-7; TRBD1 matches 7 bases in the middle. The CDR3 spans 14 residues, from the cysteine through the phenylalanine. Here the CDR3 DNA is all that survives: 42 bases in frame from base 1. Compared with germline, V lacks 2 bases and J lacks 4 bases; bases without a gene match: 5. The germline V gene provides CDR1 MGHRA and CDR2 YSYEKL.